Presented here are 12 T cell receptor beta chains from one specimen sequenced in a study of post-analysis software for immune sequencing data. Study outcomes and limitations: Patients had higher frequencies than controls of five or six TRBV segments, including TRBV5-6, TRBV5-1 and TRBV20-1.

Antigens of these TCRs are unknown. TCR beta libraries were prepared from cDNA with unique molecular identifiers. MiXCR was run by TCRdb on the PCR reads, yielding one entry per CDR3 protein. The table includes roughly 580,000 distinct CDR3 sequences, 44% detected once. Sequences were obtained from blood. The receptors stem from a girl between 5 and 17 years old with multiple sclerosis.

The rearrangement uses TRBV20-1 and TRBJ1-1, with TRBD1 as a possible D gene (6 bases). This CDR3 contains 14 residues. The germline CDR1 and CDR2 sequences are DFQATT and SNEGSKA (reference sequence). Trimming stripped 1 base from V and 3 bases from J, with 12 bases between. The CDR3 loop reads CSARGGGGDTEAFF. CDR3 sequence (DNA): TGCAGTGCTAGAGGAGGGGGTGGAGACACTGAAGCTTTCTTT.

The chain has TRBV3-1 and TRBJ2-7; 10 bases agree with TRBD1. The CDR3 extends over 17 amino acids. Germline V lookup: CDR1 LGHDT, CDR2 YNNKEL (reference sequence). V shed 1 base, J shed 3 bases, and the junction held 9 bases outside the gene matches. The CDR3 DNA reads as TGTGCCAGCAGCCAAGTTAAAGGGACAGGGGCGAGCTACGAGCAGTACTTC. Amino acid sequence: CASSQVKGTGASYEQYF.

This clonotype has more than one count but fewer than ten. CDR3 nucleotides: TGTGCCAGCAGTGGGCCGGAGCGGTTGGAGACCCAGTACTTC. This encodes CASSGPERLETQYF. J is TRBJ2-7 and V is TRBV12-3 or TRBV12-4, with D maybe TRBD2 (5 bases). With the DNA end fitting TRBJ2-5 better, the J assignment may be wrong. CDR3 size: 14 residues.

The chain recombines TRBV5-1 with TRBJ2-1, with TRBD1 matching 11 bases. Germline-derived CDR1 and CDR2 are SGHRS and YFSETQ. CDR3 length equals 16 residues. Germline trimming cut 4 bases from V and 4 bases from J; bases unmatched to any gene: 7. CDR3 loop: CASSAGQGARYNEQFF. The CDR3 coding sequence is TGCGCCAGCAGCGCCGGACAGGGGGCAAGGTACAATGAGCAGTTCTTC.

The J gene is TRBJ1-4, the V gene TRBV4-2, with 8 bases aligning to TRBD1. Germline trimming cut 3 bases from V and 5 bases from J; bases unmatched to any gene: 8. The CDR3 is 16 amino acids. CDR1 LGHNA and CDR2 YNFKEQ come from the germline V gene. The CDR3 is CASSQVTGVRNEKLFF. CDR3 nucleotide sequence: TGTGCCAGCAGCCAGGTGACAGGGGTGAGGAATGAAAAACTGTTTTTT.

This clonotype was counted a few times. CDR3 in DNA: TGTGCCAGCCGTGGGGACTCGACCTACGAGCAGTACTTC. It is translated as CASRGDSTYEQYF. This chain joins TRBV2 and TRBJ2-7, with D possibly being TRBD2 (6 bases). There are 13 residues in the CDR3. Trimming removed 8 bases from V and 2 bases from J, with 13 bases in between. Germline V gene sequence: CDR1 SNHLY, CDR2 FYNNEI.

This clonotype has only a few counts. The gene calls are TRBV12-3 or TRBV12-4 and TRBJ2-1, with 7 bases aligning to TRBD1. The CDR3 consists of 17 residues. The trim removed 5 bases at V and 5 bases at J, leaving 15 bases unmatched. CDR3 protein: CASSHSRGMGTHNEQFF. The CDR3 DNA follows: TGTGCCAGCAGTCACAGCAGGGGGATGGGGACACACAATGAGCAGTTCTTC.

There are a few counts of this clonotype. The gene calls are TRBV6-5 and TRBJ2-7; TRBD1 is a possible D gene (7 bases). The V end was cut by 0 bases, the J end by 3 bases, with 21 bases between. The CDR3 runs 18 residues. Germline values: CDR1 MNHEY, CDR2 SVGAGI. CDR3 sequence: CASSYSRGDRSLGYEQYF. The CDR3 region has the DNA TGTGCCAGCAGTTACTCGAGGGGGGACAGAAGTCTGGGCTACGAGCAGTACTTC.

This clonotype showed up just a few times. The chain joins TRBV5-1 to TRBJ2-3, with D possibly matching TRBD1 (6 bases). The CDR3 contains 15 residues. From germline, CDR1 is SGHRS and CDR2 YFSETQ. The V end lost 0 bases, the J end lost 2 bases, and 10 bases lay between the germline ends. The CDR3 DNA reads TGCGCCAGCAGCTTGGAAGGACAGTACACAGATACGCAGTATTTT. Protein: CASSLEGQYTDTQYF.

This clonotype has only a few counts. The V and J genes are TRBV24-1 and TRBJ1-1; no clear D gene. The CDR3 runs 13 residues. Germline CDR1 and CDR2: KGHDR and SFDVKD. V lost 0 bases and J lost 7, with 8 bases in between. CDR3 amino acids: CATSDLFADEAFF. The DNA for the CDR3 is TGTGCCACCAGTGATTTGTTTGCAGATGAAGCTTTCTTT.

As concerns this clonotype: The junction and the germline gene differ at one end; a read error may be behind it. V usage is TRBV5-1 and J usage is TRBJ1-6; TRBD1 aligns across 7 bases. Germline V gives CDR1 SGHRS, CDR2 YFSETQ. This CDR3 is 16 amino acids long. CDR3 sequence (DNA): TGCGCCAGCAGCTTGACAGGGGAGGGATATAATTCACCCCGCCACTTT. It encodes CASSLTGEGYNSPRHF.

This clonotype has a handful of counts. This chain joins TRBV5-8 and TRBJ2-7; no firm D call. Trimming left V 0 bases short and J 0 bases short, with 7 bases between. Germline-derived CDR1 and CDR2 are SGHTS and YDEGEE. The CDR3 consists of 14 residues. CDR3 protein: CASSLAHTSYEQYF. The CDR3 DNA reads as TGTGCCAGCAGCTTGGCTCACACCTCCTACGAGCAGTACTTC. Using reference TRBV5-8 and TRBJ2-7 for the parts outside the CDR3, the full variable domain is EAGVTQSPTHLIKTRGQQATLRCSPISGHTSVYWYQQALGLGLQFLLWYDEGEERNRGNFPPRFSGRQFPNYSSELNVNALELEDSALYLCASSLAHTSYEQYFGPGTRLTVT.